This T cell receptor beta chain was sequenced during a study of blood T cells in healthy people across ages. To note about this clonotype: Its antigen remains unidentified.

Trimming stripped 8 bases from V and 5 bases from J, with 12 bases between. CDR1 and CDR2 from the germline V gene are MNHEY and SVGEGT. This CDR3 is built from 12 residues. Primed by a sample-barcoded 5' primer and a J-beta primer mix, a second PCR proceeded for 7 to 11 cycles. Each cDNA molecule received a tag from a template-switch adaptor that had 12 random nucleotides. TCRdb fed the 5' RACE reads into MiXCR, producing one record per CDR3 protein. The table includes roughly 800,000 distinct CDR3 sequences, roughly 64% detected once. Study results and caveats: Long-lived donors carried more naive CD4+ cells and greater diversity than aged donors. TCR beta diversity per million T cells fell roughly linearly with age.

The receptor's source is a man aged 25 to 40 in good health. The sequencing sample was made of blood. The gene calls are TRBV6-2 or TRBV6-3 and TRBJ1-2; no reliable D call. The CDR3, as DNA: TGTGCCAGCTCCTTCGCGGAGTATGGCTACACCTTC. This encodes CASSFAEYGYTF.